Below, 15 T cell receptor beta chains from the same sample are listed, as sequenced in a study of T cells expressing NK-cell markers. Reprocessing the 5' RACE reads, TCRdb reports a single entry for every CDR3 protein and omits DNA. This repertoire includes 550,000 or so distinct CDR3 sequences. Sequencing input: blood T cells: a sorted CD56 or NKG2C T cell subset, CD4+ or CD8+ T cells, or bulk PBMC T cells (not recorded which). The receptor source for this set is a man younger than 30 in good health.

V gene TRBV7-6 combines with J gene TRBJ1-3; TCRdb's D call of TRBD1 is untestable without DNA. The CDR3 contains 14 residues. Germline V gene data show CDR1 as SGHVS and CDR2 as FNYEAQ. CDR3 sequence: CASSPGHAGNTIYF.

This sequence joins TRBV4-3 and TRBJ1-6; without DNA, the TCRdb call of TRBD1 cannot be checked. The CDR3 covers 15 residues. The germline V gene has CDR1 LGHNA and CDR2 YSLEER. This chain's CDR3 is CASSQDWGYNSPLHF.

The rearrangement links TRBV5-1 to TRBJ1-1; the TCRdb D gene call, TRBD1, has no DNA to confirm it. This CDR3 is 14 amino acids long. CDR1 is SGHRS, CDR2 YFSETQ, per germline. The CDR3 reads CASTQTGVDTEAFF. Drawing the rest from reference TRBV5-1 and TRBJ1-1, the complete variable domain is KAGVTQTPRYLIKTRGQQVTLSCSPISGHRSVSWYQQTPGQGLQFLFEYFSETQRNKGNFPGRFSGRQFSNSRSEMNVSTLELGDSALYLCASTQTGVDTEAFFGQGTRLTVV.

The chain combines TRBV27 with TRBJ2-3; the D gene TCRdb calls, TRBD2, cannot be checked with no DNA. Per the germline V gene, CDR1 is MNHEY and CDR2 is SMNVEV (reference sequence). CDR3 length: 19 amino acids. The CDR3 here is CASSLWGGFLLNLTDTQYF.

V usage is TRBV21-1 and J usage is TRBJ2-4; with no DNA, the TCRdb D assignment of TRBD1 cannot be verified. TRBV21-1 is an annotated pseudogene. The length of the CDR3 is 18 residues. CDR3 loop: CASSVGTGNEEAKNIQYF.

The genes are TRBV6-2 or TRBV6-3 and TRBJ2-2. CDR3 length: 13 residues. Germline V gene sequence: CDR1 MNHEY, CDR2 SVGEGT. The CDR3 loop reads CASTHGNTGELFF.

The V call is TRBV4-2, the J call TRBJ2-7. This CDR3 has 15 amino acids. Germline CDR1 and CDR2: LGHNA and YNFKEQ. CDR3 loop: CASSQDRNSGYEQYF.

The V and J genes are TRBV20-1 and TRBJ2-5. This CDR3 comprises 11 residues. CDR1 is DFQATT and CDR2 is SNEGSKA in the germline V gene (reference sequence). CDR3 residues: CSARVGETQYF.

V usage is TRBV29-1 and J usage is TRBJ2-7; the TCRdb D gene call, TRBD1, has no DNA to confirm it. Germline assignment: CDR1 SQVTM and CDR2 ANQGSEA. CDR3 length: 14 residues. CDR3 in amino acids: CSVGPGRETYEQYF.

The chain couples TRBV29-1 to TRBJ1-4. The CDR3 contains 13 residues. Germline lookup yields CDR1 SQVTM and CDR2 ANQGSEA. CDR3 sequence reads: CSGIGLINEKLFF.

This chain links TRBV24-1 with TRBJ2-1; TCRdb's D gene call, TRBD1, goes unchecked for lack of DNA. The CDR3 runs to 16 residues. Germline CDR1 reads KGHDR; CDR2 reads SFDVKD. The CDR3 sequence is CATSGHRGEPYNEQFF.

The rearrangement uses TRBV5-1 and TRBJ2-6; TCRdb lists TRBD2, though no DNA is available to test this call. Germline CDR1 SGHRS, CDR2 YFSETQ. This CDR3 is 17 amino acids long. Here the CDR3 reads CASSSGTLPSGANVLTF.

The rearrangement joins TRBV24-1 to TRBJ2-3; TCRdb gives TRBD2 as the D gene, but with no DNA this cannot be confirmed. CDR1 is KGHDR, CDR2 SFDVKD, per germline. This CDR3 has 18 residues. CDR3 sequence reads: CATSDPRRLAGGTDTQYF.

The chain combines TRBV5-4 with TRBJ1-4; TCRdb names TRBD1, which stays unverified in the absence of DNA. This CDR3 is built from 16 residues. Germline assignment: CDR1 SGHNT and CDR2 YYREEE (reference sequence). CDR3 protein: CASSLGTGGRNEKLFF.

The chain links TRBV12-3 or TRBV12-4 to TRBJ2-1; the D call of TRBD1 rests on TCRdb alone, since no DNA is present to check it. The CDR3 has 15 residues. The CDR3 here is CASSPLGEAYNEQFF.